Listed below are T cell receptor beta chains from one sample, sequenced in a study of T cell changes during pregnancy in multiple sclerosis. The repertoire was sequenced with immunoSEQ multiplex PCR; TCRdb's copy has only in-frame clones and lacks some. This table has 44,000 or so clones, roughly 90% appearing once. Sample: peripheral blood, taken in the first trimester of pregnancy. Every receptor here comes from a female donor in good health, enrolled as a control in a pregnancy study. Both conserved end residues are part of each CDR3. The D gene is left open where the match is weak. The size field is filled for only some rows; it gives once, few, many or a size class.

clone size: once
J gene: TRBJ1-5
D gene: NA
V gene: TRBV27
CDR3 DNA: TGTGCCAGCAGTTTAGACCGTGGAGAGCCCCAGCATTTT
CDR3 protein: CASSLDRGEPQHF

clone size: NA
J gene: TRBJ2-1
D gene: NA
V gene: TRBV2
CDR3 DNA: TGTGCCAGCAGCCCGGGTATTAGCCAGTTCTTC
CDR3 protein: CASSPGISQFF

clone size: NA
J gene: TRBJ2-1
D gene: TRBD2
V gene: TRBV27
CDR3 DNA: TGTGCCAGCAGGACGCGCGGGAGGGCCTACAATGAGCAGTTCTTC
CDR3 protein: CASRTRGRAYNEQFF

clone size: NA
J gene: TRBJ2-1
D gene: TRBD2
V gene: TRBV6-4
CDR3 DNA: TGTGCCAGCAGTGACTCGGCTAGCGGGAGCGATGAGCAGTTCTTC
CDR3 protein: CASSDSASGSDEQFF

clone size: few
J gene: TRBJ1-3
D gene: NA
V gene: TRBV19
CDR3 DNA: TGTGCCAGTAGTTTACCGACAGGAGGAAACACCATATATTTT
CDR3 protein: CASSLPTGGNTIYF

clone size: NA
J gene: TRBJ2-7
D gene: TRBD2
V gene: TRBV25-1
CDR3 DNA: TGTGCCAGCAGTGACCGGGGACTAGCGGGAGTACTCTACGAGCAGTACTTC
CDR3 protein: CASSDRGLAGVLYEQYF

clone size: NA
J gene: TRBJ2-7
D gene: NA
V gene: TRBV18
CDR3 DNA: TGTGCCAGCTCACGCGACAGCTCCTACGAGCAGTACTTC
CDR3 protein: CASSRDSSYEQYF

clone size: NA
J gene: TRBJ2-1
D gene: NA
V gene: TRBV7-9
CDR3 DNA: TGTGCCAGCAGCTTAGAGAGGGGGTACAATGAGCAGTTCTTC
CDR3 protein: CASSLERGYNEQFF

clone size: NA
J gene: TRBJ2-6
D gene: TRBD2
V gene: TRBV19
CDR3 DNA: TGTGCCAGTAGTATTATAGGCGGGAGGGGTGGGGCCAACGTCCTGACTTTC
CDR3 protein: CASSIIGGRGGANVLTF

clone size: NA
J gene: TRBJ1-6
D gene: NA
V gene: TRBV6-1
CDR3 DNA: TGTGCCAGCAGTTCGGACAGAATATCTAATTCACCCCTCCACTTT
CDR3 protein: CASSSDRISNSPLHF

clone size: NA
J gene: TRBJ2-5
D gene: TRBD2
V gene: TRBV28
CDR3 DNA: TGTGCCAGCGGTTTAGCGGGAGATTCAGAGACCCAGTACTTC
CDR3 protein: CASGLAGDSETQYF

clone size: NA
J gene: TRBJ2-1
D gene: TRBD2
V gene: TRBV6-4
CDR3 DNA: TGTGCCAGCAGTGACTCCCTTAGCGGGGGGGACCGGCAGTTCTTC
CDR3 protein: CASSDSLSGGDRQFF

clone size: NA
J gene: TRBJ2-5
D gene: TRBD2
V gene: TRBV6-1
CDR3 DNA: TGTGCCAGCAGTCTCCAAGCGGGGGGTCAAGAGACCCAGTACTTC
CDR3 protein: CASSLQAGGQETQYF

clone size: NA
J gene: TRBJ2-5
D gene: TRBD1
V gene: TRBV15
CDR3 DNA: TGTGCCACCAGCAGAGATTGGGACAGTCAAGAGACCCAGTACTTC
CDR3 protein: CATSRDWDSQETQYF

clone size: NA
J gene: TRBJ1-2
D gene: NA
V gene: TRBV4-1
CDR3 DNA: TGCGCCAGCAGCCAAGCAGAGGTCAACTATGGCTACACCTTC
CDR3 protein: CASSQAEVNYGYTF

clone size: NA
J gene: TRBJ2-1
D gene: TRBD2
V gene: TRBV28
CDR3 DNA: TGTGCCAGCATGCGGGGACTAGCGGACAATGAGCAGTTCTTC
CDR3 protein: CASMRGLADNEQFF

clone size: NA
J gene: TRBJ2-2
D gene: TRBD2
V gene: TRBV5-1
CDR3 DNA: TGCGCCAGCAGCGAAGGACTAGCGGGGGGGCTCGGGGAGCTGTTTTTT
CDR3 protein: CASSEGLAGGLGELFF

clone size: NA
J gene: TRBJ2-7
D gene: NA
V gene: TRBV20-1
CDR3 DNA: TGCAGTGCTAGAATCCGGGACGAGCAGTACTTC
CDR3 protein: CSARIRDEQYF

clone size: NA
J gene: TRBJ2-3
D gene: TRBD1
V gene: TRBV27
CDR3 DNA: TGTGCCAGTTCCCCATGGACAGGAATCACAGATACGCAGTATTTT
CDR3 protein: CASSPWTGITDTQYF

clone size: NA
J gene: TRBJ2-1
D gene: TRBD2
V gene: TRBV7-2
CDR3 DNA: TGTGCCAGCAGCCCACCGGGACTAGAACCCTATGAGCAGTTCTTC
CDR3 protein: CASSPPGLEPYEQFF

clone size: once
J gene: TRBJ2-7
D gene: NA
V gene: TRBV6-5
CDR3 DNA: TGTGCCAGCAGACAGGGAGAAACACCTAACGAGCAGTACTTC
CDR3 protein: CASRQGETPNEQYF

clone size: NA
J gene: TRBJ1-1
D gene: NA
V gene: TRBV30
CDR3 DNA: TGTGCCCACACGACCAGGGGGAACACTGAAGCTTTCTTT
CDR3 protein: CAHTTRGNTEAFF

clone size: once
J gene: TRBJ2-2
D gene: TRBD2
V gene: TRBV9
CDR3 DNA: TGTGCCAGCAGCGCAAGCGGGGGGTGGGTCACCGGGGAGCTGTTTTTT
CDR3 protein: CASSASGGWVTGELFF

clone size: few
J gene: TRBJ1-2
D gene: TRBD1
V gene: TRBV7-9
CDR3 DNA: TGTGCCAGCAGCTTCGCACAGGGGGCGGAAGGCTACACCTTC
CDR3 protein: CASSFAQGAEGYTF

clone size: NA
J gene: TRBJ2-1
D gene: NA
V gene: TRBV6-5
CDR3 DNA: TGTGCCAGCAGACCACTAGTCCCCTCCTACAATGAGCAGTTCTTC
CDR3 protein: CASRPLVPSYNEQFF

clone size: NA
J gene: TRBJ2-7
D gene: NA
V gene: TRBV4-2
CDR3 DNA: TGTGCCAGCAGCCAAGAGACTTTCGAGTACGAGCAGTACTTC
CDR3 protein: CASSQETFEYEQYF

clone size: NA
J gene: TRBJ2-3
D gene: TRBD2
V gene: TRBV9
CDR3 DNA: TGTGCCAGCAGCGTAGCGGGAGGTGGGACAGATACGCAGTATTTT
CDR3 protein: CASSVAGGGTDTQYF

clone size: NA
J gene: TRBJ2-7
D gene: TRBD1
V gene: TRBV14
CDR3 DNA: TGTGCCAGCAGCCCCCTATGGGGGACAGGGTTCTACGAGCAGTACTTC
CDR3 protein: CASSPLWGTGFYEQYF

clone size: few
J gene: TRBJ2-5
D gene: NA
V gene: TRBV7-9
CDR3 DNA: TGTGCCAGCAGCTTAGCGCTCGGGGGGCCTTCGGTTCAAGAGACCCAGTACTTC
CDR3 protein: CASSLALGGPSVQETQYF